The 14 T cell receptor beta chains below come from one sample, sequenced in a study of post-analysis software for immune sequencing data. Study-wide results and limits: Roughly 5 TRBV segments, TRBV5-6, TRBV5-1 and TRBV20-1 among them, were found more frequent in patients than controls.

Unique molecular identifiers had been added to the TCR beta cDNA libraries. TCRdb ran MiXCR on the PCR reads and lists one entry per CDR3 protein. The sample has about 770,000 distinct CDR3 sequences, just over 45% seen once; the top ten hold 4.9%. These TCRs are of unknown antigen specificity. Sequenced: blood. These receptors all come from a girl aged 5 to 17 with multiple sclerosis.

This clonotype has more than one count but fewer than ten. As DNA, the CDR3 is TGTGCCAGCAGTTTATCTGGGGTCCAGGGTGGCTACACCTTC. Its translation is CASSLSGVQGGYTF. J is TRBJ1-2 and V is TRBV12-3 or TRBV12-4; perhaps TRBD1 as D (5 bases). Trimming removed 2 bases from V and 7 bases from J, with 14 bases in between. The CDR3 runs 14 residues.

The chain's CDR3 is CASSPTAGGNYEQYF. The CDR3 DNA sequence: TGTGCCAGCAGTCCCACGGCGGGAGGCAACTACGAGCAGTACTTC. The gene calls are TRBV27 and TRBJ2-7; 8 nucleotides match TRBD2. Germline V gene lookup returns CDR1 MNHEY and CDR2 SMNVEV (reference sequence). The CDR3 spans 15 residues. Trimming removed 5 bases from V and 3 bases from J; junction bases left unmatched: 9.

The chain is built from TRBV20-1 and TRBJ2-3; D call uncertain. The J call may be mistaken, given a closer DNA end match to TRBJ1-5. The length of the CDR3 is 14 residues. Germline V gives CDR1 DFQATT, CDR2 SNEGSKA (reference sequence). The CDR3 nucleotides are TGCAGTGCTAGGTCCGCGGGGATTCGCCAGCCCCAGCATTTT. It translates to CSARSAGIRQPQHF.

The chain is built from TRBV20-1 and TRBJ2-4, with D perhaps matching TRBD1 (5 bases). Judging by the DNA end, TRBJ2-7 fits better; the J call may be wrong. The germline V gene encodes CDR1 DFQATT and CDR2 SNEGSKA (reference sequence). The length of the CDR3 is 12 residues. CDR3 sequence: CSAGALGYEQYF. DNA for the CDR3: TGCAGTGCTGGGGCCCTGGGCTACGAGCAGTACTTC.

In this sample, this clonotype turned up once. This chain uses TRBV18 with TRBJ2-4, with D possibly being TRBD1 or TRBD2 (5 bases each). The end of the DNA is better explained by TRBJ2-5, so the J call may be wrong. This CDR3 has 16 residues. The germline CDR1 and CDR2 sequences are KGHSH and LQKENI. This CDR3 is CASSPPTSNWGETQYF. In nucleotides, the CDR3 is TGTGCCAGCTCACCACCGACGAGTAATTGGGGGGAGACCCAGTACTTC.

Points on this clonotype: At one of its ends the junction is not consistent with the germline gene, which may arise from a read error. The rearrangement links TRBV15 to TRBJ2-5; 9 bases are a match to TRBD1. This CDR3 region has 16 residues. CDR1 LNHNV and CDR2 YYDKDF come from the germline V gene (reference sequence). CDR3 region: CATSRGVGQGQETQYF. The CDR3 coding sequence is TGTGCCACCAGCAGAGGAGTGGGACAGGGCCAAGAGACCCAGTACTTT.

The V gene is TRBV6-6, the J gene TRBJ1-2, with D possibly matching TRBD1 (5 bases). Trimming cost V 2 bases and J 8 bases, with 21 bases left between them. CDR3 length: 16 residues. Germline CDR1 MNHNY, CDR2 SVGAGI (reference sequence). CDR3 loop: CASSYGSQDNRGGYTF. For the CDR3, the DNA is TGTGCCAGCAGTTACGGAAGCCAGGACAACCGGGGAGGCTACACCTTC.

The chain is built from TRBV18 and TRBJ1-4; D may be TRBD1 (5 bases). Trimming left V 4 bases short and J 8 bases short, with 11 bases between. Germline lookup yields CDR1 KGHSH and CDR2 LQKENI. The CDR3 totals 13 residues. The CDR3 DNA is TGTGCCAGCTCACTATCCGGGGGAGAAAAACTGTTTTTT. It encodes CASSLSGGEKLFF.

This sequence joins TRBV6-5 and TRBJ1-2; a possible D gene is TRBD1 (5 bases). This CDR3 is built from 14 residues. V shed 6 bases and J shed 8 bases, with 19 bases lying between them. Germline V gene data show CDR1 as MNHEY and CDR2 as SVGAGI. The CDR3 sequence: CASSHPGGRVGYTF. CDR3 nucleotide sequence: TGTGCCAGCAGCCACCCCGGGGGACGGGTCGGCTACACCTTC.

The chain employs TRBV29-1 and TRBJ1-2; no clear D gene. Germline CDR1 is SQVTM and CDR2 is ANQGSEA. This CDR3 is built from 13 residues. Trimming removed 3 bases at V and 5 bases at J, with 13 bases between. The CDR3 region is CSVEDRRRYGYTF. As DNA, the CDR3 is TGCAGCGTTGAGGACCGCCGTAGGTATGGCTACACCTTC.

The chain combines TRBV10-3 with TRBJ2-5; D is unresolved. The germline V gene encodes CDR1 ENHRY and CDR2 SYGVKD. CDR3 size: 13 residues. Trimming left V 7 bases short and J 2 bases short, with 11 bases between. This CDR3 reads CAITAKLQETQYF. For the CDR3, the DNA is TGTGCCATCACGGCTAAACTACAAGAGACCCAGTACTTC.

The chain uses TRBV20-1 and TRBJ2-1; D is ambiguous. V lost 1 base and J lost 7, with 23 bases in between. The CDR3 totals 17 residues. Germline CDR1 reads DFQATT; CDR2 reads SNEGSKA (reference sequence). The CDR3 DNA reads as TGCAGTGCTAGAGCGGACGGGTACCCAGTCGTTAATAATGAGCAGTTCTTC. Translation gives CSARADGYPVVNNEQFF.

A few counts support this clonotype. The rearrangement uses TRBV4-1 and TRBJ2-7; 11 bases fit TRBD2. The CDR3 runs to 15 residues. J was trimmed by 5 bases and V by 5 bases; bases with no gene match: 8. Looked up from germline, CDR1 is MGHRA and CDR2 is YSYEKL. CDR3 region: CASSKETSGNDEQYF. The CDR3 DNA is TGCGCCAGCAGCAAGGAGACTAGCGGGAATGACGAGCAGTACTTC.

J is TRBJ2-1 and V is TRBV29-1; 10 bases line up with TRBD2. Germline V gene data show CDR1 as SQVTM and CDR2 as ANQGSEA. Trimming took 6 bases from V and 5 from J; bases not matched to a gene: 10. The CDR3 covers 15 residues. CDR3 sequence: CSVERGLAGDNEQFF. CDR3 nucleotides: TGCAGCGTCGAGAGGGGGCTAGCGGGAGACAATGAGCAGTTCTTC.